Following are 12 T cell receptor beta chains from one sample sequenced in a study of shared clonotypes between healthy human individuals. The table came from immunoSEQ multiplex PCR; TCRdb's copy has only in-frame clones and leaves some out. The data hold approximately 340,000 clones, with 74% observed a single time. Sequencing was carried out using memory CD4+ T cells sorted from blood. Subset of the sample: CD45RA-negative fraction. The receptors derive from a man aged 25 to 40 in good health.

CDR3 nucleotide sequence: TGCGCCAGCAGCTATGGACTAGCGGGGCTTGGGACTAGCACAGATACGCAGTATTTT. The encoded protein is CASSYGLAGLGTSTDTQYF. The V and J genes are TRBV5-1 and TRBJ2-3, with TRBD2 identical over 12 bases. V lost 3 bases to trimming and J lost 0 bases; unmatched junction nucleotides: 11. Germline V gene sequence: CDR1 SGHRS, CDR2 YFSETQ. CDR3 length: 19 amino acids.

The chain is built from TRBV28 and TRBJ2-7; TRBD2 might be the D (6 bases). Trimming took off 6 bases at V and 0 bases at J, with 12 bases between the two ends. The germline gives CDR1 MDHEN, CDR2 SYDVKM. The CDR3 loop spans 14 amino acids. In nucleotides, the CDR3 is TGTGCCAGCAGCGGCAGCGGGTCCTCCTACGAGCAGTACTTC. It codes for CASSGSGSSYEQYF.

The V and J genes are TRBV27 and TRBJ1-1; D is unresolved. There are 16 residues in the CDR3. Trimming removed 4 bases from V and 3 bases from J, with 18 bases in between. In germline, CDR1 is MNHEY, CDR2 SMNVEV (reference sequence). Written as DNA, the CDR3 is TGTGCCAGCAGTTCTATAGGCTTCCTGGTAGACACTGAAGCTTTCTTT. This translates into CASSSIGFLVDTEAFF.

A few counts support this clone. This CDR3 is CASSIGGQGGNQPQHF. The CDR3 DNA reads TGTGCCAGTAGTATAGGAGGGCAGGGGGGCAATCAGCCCCAGCATTTT. The chain employs TRBV19 and TRBJ1-5, with 7 bases matching TRBD1. The CDR3 runs to 16 residues. Germline V gene sequence: CDR1 LNHDA, CDR2 SQIVND (reference sequence). J was trimmed by 2 bases and V by 1 base; bases with no gene match: 5.

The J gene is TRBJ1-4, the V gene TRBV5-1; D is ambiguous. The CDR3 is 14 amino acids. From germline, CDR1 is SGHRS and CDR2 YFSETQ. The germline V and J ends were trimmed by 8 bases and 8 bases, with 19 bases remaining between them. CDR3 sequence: CASQSRSTSEKLFF. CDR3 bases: TGCGCCAGTCAATCCCGTTCCACGTCGGAAAAACTGTTTTTT.

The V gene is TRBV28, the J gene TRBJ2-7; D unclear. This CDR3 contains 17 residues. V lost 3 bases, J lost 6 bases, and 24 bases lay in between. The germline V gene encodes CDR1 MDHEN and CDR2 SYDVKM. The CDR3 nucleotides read TGTGCCAGCAGTTTGCCCCCCTTTGGGCTGGGATCGTTCGAGCAGTACTTC. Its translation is CASSLPPFGLGSFEQYF.

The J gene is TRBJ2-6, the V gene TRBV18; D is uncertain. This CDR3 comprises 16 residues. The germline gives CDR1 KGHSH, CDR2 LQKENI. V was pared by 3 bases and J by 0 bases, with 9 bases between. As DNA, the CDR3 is TGTGCCAGCTCACCGGGCAGGATCTCTGGGGCCAACGTCCTGACTTTC. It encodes CASSPGRISGANVLTF.

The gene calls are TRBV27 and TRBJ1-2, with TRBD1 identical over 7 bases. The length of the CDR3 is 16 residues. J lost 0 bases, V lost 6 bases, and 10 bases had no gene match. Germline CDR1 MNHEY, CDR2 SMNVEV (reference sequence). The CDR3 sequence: CASRGPGTATNYGYTF. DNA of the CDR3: TGTGCCAGCAGAGGGCCCGGGACAGCGACTAACTATGGCTACACCTTC.

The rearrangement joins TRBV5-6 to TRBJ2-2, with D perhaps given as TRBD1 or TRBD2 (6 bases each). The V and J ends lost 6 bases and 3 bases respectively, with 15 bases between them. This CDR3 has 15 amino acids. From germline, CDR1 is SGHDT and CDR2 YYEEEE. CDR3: CASILYRDYTGELFF. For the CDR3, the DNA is TGTGCCAGCATCCTATACAGGGACTACACCGGGGAGCTGTTTTTT.

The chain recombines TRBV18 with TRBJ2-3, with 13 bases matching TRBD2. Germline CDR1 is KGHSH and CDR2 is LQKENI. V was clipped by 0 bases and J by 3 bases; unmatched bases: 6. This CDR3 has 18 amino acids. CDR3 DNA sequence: TGTGCCAGCTCACCACCGCAACTAGCGGGAGGGCCAACAGATACGCAGTATTTT. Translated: CASSPPQLAGGPTDTQYF.

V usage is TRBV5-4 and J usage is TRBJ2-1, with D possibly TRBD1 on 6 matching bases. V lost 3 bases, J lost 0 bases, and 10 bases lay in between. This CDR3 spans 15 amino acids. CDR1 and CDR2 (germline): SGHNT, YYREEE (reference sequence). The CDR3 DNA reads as TGTGCCAGCAGCTCAACAGGGAACTCCTACAATGAGCAGTTCTTC. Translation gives CASSSTGNSYNEQFF.

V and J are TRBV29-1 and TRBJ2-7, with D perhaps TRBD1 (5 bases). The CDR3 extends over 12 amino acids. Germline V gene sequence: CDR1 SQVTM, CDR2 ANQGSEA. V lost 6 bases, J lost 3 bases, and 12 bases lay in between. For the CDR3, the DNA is TGCAGCGTGATGACAGATATCTACGAGCAGTACTTC. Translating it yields CSVMTDIYEQYF.